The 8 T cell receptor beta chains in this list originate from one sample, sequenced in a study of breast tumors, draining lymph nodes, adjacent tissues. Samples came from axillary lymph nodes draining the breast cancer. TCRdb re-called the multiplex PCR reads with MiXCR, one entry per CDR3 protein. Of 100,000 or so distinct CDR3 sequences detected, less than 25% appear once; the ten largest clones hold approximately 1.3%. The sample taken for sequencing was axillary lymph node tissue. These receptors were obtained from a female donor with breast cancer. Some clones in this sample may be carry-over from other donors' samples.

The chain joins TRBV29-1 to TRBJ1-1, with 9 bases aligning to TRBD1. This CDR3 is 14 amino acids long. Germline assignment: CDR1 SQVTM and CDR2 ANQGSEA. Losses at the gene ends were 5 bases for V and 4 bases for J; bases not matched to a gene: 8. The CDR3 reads CSVPLQGAGTEAFF. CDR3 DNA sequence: TGCAGCGTTCCTTTACAGGGGGCCGGCACTGAAGCTTTCTTT.

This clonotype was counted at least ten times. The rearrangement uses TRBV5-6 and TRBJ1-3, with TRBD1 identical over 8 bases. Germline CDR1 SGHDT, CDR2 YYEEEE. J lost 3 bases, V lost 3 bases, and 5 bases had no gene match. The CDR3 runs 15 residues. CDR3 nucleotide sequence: TGTGCCAGCAGCTACCTCGACAGGGGTGGAAACACCATATATTTT. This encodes CASSYLDRGGNTIYF.

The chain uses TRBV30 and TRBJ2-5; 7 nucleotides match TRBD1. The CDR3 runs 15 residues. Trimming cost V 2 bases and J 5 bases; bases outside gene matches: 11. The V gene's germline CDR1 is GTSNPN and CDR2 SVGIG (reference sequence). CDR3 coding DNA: TGTGCCTGGAGTAACCGAGGGGGCTGGTTGGAGACCCAGTACTTC. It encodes CAWSNRGGWLETQYF.

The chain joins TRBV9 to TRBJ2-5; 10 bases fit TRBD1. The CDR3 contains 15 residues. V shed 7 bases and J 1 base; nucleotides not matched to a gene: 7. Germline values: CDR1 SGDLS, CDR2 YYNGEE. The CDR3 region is CASGWTGGGQETQYF. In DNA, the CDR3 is TGTGCCAGCGGCTGGACAGGGGGGGGCCAAGAGACCCAGTACTTC.

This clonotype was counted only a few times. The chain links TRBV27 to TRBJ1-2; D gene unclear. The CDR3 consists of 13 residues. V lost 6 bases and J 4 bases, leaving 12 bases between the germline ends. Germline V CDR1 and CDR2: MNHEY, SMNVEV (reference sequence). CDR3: CASSLSWGYGYTF. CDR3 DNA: TGTGCCAGCAGCCTTAGTTGGGGCTATGGCTACACCTTC.

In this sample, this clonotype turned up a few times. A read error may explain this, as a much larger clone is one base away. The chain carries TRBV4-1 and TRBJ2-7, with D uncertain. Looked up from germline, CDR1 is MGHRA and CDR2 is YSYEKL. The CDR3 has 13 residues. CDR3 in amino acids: CASSQVGFYERYF. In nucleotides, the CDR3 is TGCGCCAGCAGCCAAGTAGGCTTCTACGAGCGGTACTTC.

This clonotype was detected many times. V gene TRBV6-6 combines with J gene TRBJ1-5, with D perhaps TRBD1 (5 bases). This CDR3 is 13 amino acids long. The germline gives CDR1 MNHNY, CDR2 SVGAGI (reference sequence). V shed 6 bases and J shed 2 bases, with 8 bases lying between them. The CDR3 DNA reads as TGTGCCAGCAGGACAGTGGGCAATCAGCCCCAGCATTTT. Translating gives CASRTVGNQPQHF.

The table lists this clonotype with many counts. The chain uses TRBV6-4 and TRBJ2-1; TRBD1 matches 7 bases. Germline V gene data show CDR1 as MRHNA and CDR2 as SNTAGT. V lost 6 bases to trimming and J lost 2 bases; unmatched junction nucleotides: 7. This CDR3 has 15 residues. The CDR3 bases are TGTGCCAGCAGCCTCCGGACAGGTCCCTACAATGAGCAGTTCTTC. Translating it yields CASSLRTGPYNEQFF.